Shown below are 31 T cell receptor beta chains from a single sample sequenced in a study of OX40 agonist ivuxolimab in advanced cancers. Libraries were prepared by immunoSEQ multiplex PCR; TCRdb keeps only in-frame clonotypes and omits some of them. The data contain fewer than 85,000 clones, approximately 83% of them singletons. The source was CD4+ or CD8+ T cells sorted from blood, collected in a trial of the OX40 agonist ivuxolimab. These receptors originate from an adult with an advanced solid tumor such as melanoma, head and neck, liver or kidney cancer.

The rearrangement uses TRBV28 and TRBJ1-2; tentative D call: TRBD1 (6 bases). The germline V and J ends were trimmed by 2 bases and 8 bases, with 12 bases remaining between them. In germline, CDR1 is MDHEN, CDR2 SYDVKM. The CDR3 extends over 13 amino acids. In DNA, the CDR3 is TGTGCCAGCAGTTTAACAGGGTTGCGGGGCTACACCTTC. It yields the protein CASSLTGLRGYTF.

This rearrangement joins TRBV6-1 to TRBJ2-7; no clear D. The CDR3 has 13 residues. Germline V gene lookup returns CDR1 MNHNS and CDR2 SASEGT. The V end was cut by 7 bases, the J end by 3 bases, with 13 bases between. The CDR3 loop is CASMVTQDYEQYF. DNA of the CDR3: TGTGCCAGCATGGTAACGCAGGACTACGAGCAGTACTTC.

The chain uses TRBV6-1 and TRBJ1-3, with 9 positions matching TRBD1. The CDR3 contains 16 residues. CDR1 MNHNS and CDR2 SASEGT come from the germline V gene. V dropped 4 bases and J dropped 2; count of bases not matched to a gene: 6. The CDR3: CASSGSRTGAGNTIYF. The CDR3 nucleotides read TGTGCCAGCAGTGGGAGCCGGACAGGGGCTGGAAACACCATATATTTT.

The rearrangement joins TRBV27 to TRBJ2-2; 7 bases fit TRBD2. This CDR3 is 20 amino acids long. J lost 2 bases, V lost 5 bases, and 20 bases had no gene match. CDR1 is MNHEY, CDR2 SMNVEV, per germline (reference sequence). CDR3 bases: TGTGCCAGCAGTCGAAGGGGTAGGGGCGGTGGCGGGGGTAACACCGGGGAGCTGTTTTTT. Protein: CASSRRGRGGGGGNTGELFF.

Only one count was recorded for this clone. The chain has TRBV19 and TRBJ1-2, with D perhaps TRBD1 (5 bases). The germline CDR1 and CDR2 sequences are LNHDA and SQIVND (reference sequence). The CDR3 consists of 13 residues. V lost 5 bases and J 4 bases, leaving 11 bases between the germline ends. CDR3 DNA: TGTGCCAGTAGTTCAGGGTGGGGCTATGGCTACACCTTC. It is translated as CASSSGWGYGYTF.

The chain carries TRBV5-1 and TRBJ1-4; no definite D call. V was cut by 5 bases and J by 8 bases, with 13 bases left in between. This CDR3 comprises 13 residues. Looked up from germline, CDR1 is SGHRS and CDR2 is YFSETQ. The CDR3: CASRDSNSEKLFF. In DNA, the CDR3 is TGCGCCAGCAGGGATAGTAATTCGGAAAAACTGTTTTTT.

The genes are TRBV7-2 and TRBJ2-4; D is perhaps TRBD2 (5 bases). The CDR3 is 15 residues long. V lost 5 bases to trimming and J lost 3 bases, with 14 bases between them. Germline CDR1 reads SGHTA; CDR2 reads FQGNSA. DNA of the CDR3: TGTGCCAGCAGCCCCCGTTTCGGGGACAAAAACATTCAGTACTTC. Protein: CASSPRFGDKNIQYF.

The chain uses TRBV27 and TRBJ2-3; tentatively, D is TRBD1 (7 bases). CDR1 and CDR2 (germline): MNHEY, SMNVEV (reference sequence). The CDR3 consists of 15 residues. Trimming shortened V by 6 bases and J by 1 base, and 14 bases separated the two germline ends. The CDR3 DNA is TGTGCCAGCAGCGCAGGGGGGAAGCGCACAGATACGCAGTATTTT. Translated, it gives CASSAGGKRTDTQYF.

CDR3 bases: TGCAGCGTTGGGTTCGCCAATGAGCAGTTCTTC. It is translated as CSVGFANEQFF. The chain is built from TRBV29-1 and TRBJ2-1; D unresolved. V was clipped by 4 bases and J by 6 bases, with 7 bases between them. CDR3 length equals 11 residues. The V gene's germline CDR1 is SQVTM and CDR2 ANQGSEA.

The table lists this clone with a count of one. Here the CDR3 DNA reads TGTGCCAGCAGTGACCGACAGGGGATTAATGAGCAGTTCTTC. Its protein is CASSDRQGINEQFF. The genes are TRBV6-5 and TRBJ2-1; 8 bases line up with TRBD1. The CDR3 has 14 amino acids. With 5 bases clipped from V and 7 bases from J, the junction kept 7 bases outside the gene matches. CDR1 MNHEY and CDR2 SVGAGI come from the germline V gene.

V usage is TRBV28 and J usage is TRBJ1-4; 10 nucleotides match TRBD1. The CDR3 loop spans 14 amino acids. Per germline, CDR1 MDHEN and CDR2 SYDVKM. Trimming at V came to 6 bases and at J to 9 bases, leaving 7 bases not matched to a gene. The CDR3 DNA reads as TGTGCCAGCAGGCCCGGGACAGGGGCTAAAAAACTGTTTTTT. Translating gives CASRPGTGAKKLFF.

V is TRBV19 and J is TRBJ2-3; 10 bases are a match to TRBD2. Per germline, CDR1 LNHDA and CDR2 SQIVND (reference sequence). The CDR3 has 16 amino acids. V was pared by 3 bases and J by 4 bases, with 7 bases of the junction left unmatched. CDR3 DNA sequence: TGTGCCAGTAGTATTTCCAGCGGGGGGGCACCAGATACGCAGTATTTT. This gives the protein CASSISSGGAPDTQYF.

DNA for the CDR3: TGTGCCAGCAGCTATCGGGGGGCCAACGTCCTGACTTTC. Amino acids: CASSYRGANVLTF. V and J are TRBV5-4 and TRBJ2-6; D is unclear. Deletions cut 3 bases from V and 4 bases from J, with 5 bases between. This CDR3 contains 13 residues. The germline gives CDR1 SGHNT, CDR2 YYREEE (reference sequence).

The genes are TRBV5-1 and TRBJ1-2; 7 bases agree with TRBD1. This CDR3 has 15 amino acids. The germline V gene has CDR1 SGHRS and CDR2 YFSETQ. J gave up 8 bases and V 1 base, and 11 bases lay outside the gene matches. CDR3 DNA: TGCGCCAGCAGCTTGACACCAACAGACAGGGACGGCTACACCTTC. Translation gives CASSLTPTDRDGYTF.

In DNA form, the CDR3 reads TGTGCCAGTACCGAGTCGGGTATCGGAGGAGAGACCCAGTACTTC. It yields the protein CASTESGIGGETQYF. The V call is TRBV19, the J call TRBJ2-5; tentative D call: TRBD2 (5 bases). This CDR3 contains 15 residues. Germline V gene lookup returns CDR1 LNHDA and CDR2 SQIVND (reference sequence). The V and J ends lost 7 bases and 4 bases respectively, with 19 bases between them.

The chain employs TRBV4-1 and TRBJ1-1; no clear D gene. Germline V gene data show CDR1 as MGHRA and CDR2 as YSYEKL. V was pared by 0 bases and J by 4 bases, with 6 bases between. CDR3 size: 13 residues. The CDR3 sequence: CASSQEGSTEAFF. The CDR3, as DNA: TGCGCCAGCAGCCAAGAAGGGAGCACTGAAGCTTTCTTT.

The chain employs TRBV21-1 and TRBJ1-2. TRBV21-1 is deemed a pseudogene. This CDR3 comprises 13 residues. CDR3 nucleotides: TGTGCCAGCAGTTCCGACGGGACGGAGGGCTACACCTTC. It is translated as CASSSDGTEGYTF.

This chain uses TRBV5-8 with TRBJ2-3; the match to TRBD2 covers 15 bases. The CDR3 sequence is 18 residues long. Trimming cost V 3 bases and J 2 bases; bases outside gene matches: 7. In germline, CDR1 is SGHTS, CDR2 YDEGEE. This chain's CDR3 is CASSSTGTSGGYTDTQYF. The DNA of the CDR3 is TGTGCCAGCAGCTCAACCGGGACTAGCGGGGGGTACACAGATACGCAGTATTTT. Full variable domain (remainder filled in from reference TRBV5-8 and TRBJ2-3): EAGVTQSPTHLIKTRGQQATLRCSPISGHTSVYWYQQALGLGLQFLLWYDEGEERNRGNFPPRFSGRQFPNYSSELNVNALELEDSALYLCASSSTGTSGGYTDTQYFGPGTRLTVL.

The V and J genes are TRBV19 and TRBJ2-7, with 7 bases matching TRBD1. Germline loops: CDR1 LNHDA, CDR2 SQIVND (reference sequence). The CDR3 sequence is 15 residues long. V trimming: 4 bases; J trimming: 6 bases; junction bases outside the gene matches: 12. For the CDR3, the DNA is TGTGCCAGTAGTACCTTACAGGGGTACAGTCGCGAGCAGTACTTC. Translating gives CASSTLQGYSREQYF.

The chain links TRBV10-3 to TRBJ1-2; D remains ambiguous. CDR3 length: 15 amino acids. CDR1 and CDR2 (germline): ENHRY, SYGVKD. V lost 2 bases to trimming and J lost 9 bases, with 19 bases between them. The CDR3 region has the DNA TGTGCCATCAGTGAGGAGCAACAACCAAACCACCGCTACACCTTC. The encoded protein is CAISEEQQPNHRYTF.

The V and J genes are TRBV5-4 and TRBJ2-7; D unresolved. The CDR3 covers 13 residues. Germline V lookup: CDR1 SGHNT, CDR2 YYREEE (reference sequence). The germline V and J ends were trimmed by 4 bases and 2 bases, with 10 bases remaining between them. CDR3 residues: CASSVDGAYEQYF. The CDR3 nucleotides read TGTGCCAGCAGCGTGGACGGTGCCTACGAGCAGTACTTC. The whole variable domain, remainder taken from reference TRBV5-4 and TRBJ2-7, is ETGVTQSPTHLIKTRGQQVTLRCSSQSGHNTVSWYQQALGQGPQFIFQYYREEENGRGNFPPRFSGLQFPNYSSELNVNALELDDSALYLCASSVDGAYEQYFGPGTRLTVT.

The CDR3 DNA is TGTGCCAGTAAGGAGGTCATCGGCACTGAAGCTTTCTTT. As protein: CASKEVIGTEAFF. The gene calls are TRBV19 and TRBJ1-1, with D unclear. The length of the CDR3 is 13 residues. The germline V gene has CDR1 LNHDA and CDR2 SQIVND (reference sequence). Trimming shortened V by 7 bases and J by 4 bases, and 13 bases separated the two germline ends.

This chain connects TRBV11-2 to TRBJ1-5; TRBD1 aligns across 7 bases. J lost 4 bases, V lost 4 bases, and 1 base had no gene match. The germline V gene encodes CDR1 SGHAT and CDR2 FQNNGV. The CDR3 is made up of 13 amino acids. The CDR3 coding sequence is TGTGCCAGCAGCTCGACAGGGAATCAGCCCCAGCATTTT. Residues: CASSSTGNQPQHF.

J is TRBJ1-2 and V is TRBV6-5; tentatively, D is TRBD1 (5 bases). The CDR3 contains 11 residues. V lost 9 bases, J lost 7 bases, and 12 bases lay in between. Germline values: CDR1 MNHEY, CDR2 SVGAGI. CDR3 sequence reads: CASSRGSGYTF. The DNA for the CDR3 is TGTGCCAGTAGCCGGGGCTCTGGCTACACCTTC.

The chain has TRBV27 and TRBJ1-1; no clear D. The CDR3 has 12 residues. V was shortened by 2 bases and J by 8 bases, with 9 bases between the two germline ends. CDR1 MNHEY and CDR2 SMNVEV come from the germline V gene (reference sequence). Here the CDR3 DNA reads TGTGCCAGCAGTTTAGTAGGCAGGGAAGCTTTCTTT. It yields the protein CASSLVGREAFF.

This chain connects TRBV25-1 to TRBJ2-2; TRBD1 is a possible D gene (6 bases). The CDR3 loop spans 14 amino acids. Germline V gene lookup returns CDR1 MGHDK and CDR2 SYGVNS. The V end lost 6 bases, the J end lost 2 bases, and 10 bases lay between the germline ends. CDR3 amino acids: CASRGQLNTGELFF. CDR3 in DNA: TGTGCCAGCAGAGGACAGTTAAACACCGGGGAGCTGTTTTTT. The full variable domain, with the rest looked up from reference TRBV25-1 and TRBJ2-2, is EADIYQTPRYLVIGTGKKITLECSQTMGHDKMYWYQQDPGMELHLIHYSYGVNSTEKGDLSSESTVSRIRTEHFPLTLESARPSHTSQYLCASRGQLNTGELFFGEGSRLTVL.

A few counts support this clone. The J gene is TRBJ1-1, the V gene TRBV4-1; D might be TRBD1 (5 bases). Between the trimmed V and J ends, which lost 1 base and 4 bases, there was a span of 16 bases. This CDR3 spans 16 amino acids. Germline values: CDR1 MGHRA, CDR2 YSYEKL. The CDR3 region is CASSQVSPGMGTEAFF. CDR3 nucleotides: TGCGCCAGCAGCCAAGTGTCCCCAGGGATGGGCACTGAAGCTTTCTTT.

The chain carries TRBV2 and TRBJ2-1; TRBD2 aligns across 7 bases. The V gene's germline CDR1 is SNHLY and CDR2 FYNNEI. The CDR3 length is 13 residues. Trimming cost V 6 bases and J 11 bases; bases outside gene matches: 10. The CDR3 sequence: CASSSSSGAKQFF. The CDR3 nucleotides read TGTGCCAGCAGCTCTTCTAGCGGTGCTAAGCAGTTCTTC.

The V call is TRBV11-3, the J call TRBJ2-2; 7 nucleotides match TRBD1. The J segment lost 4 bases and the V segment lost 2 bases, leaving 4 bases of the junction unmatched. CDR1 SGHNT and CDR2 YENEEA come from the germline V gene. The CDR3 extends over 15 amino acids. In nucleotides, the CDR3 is TGTGCCAGCAGCTTACGACAGGGAAGCACCGGGGAGCTGTTTTTT. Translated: CASSLRQGSTGELFF.

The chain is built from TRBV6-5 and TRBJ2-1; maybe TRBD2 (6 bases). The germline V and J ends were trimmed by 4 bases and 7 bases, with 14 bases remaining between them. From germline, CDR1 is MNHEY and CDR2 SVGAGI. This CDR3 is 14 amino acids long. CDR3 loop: CASSLRGTVNEQFF. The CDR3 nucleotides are TGTGCCAGCAGTTTACGGGGGACGGTTAATGAGCAGTTCTTC.

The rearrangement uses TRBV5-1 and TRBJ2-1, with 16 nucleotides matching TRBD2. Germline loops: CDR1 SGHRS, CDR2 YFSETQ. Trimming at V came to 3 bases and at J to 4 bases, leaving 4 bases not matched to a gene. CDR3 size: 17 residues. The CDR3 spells CASSSGLAGGNYNEQFF. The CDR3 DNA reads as TGCGCCAGCAGCTCGGGACTAGCGGGGGGGAATTACAATGAGCAGTTCTTC.